Presented here are 17 T cell receptor beta chains from one specimen sequenced in a study of STAT3 mutations in large granular lymphocyte leukemia. Sequencing used immunoSEQ multiplex PCR; TCRdb keeps in-frame clones, though not all of them. The sample gives about 670 clones, roughly 44% of which show up once; approximately 99% is in the top ten. The antigens for these receptors are not known. Study-level findings and limits: In T-cell large granular lymphocyte leukemia, about half of patients showed multiple immunodominant subclonotypes.

Material for sequencing was peripheral blood mononuclear cells. These receptors were collected from a woman aged 45-65 years with T-cell large granular lymphocyte leukemia. Some clones in this sample may be carry-over from other donors' samples.

This clone was observed a handful of times. V and J are TRBV6-6 and TRBJ2-1, with TRBD1 matching over 9 bases. Germline CDR1 and CDR2: MNHNY and SVGAGI (reference sequence). The CDR3 sequence is 15 residues long. V trimming: 2 bases; J trimming: 8 bases; junction bases outside the gene matches: 7. CDR3 nucleotide sequence: TGTGCCAGCAGTTACGCCGCGGGACAGGGTTATGAGCAGTTCTTC. It is translated as CASSYAAGQGYEQFF.

The chain is built from TRBV4-2 and TRBJ1-3; TRBD1 aligns across 12 bases. V lost 1 base and J lost 4; bases outside the gene matches: 5. CDR3 length: 17 residues. Per the germline V gene, CDR1 is LGHNA and CDR2 is YNFKEQ. The CDR3 protein is CASSQGDRGRPGNTIYF. The CDR3 nucleotides read TGTGCCAGCAGCCAAGGGGACAGGGGGCGACCCGGAAACACCATATATTTT.

In nucleotides, the CDR3 is TGTGCCTGGAGCTTGGGACACCACTATGGCTACACCTTC. Translated, it gives CAWSLGHHYGYTF. This rearrangement joins TRBV30 to TRBJ1-2, with D perhaps TRBD1 (6 bases). Trimming pared 3 bases from V and 3 bases from J, leaving 11 bases between. CDR1 and CDR2 (germline): GTSNPN, SVGIG (reference sequence). The CDR3 extends over 13 amino acids.

The V and J genes are TRBV5-6 and TRBJ2-7; D is unclear. The germline V gene has CDR1 SGHDT and CDR2 YYEEEE. The CDR3 consists of 13 residues. Trimming took 3 bases from V and 0 from J, leaving 7 bases between them. As DNA, the CDR3 is TGTGCCAGCAGCTCTGGCGGCTCCTACGAGCAGTACTTC. Amino acids: CASSSGGSYEQYF.

The chain uses TRBV25-1 and TRBJ2-5; 10 bases are a match to TRBD2. Germline lookup yields CDR1 MGHDK and CDR2 SYGVNS. The CDR3 consists of 14 residues. V trimming: 6 bases; J trimming: 2 bases; junction bases outside the gene matches: 3. DNA of the CDR3: TGTGCCAGCAGCCGGACTAGCGGACAAGAGACCCAGTACTTC. Translating it yields CASSRTSGQETQYF.

This clone appeared a few times. This sequence joins TRBV30 and TRBJ1-1, with D unclear. Germline V gene lookup returns CDR1 GTSNPN and CDR2 SVGIG (reference sequence). V gave up 0 bases and J gave up 6 bases, with 14 bases separating them. There are 14 residues in the CDR3. The CDR3 DNA sequence: TGTGCCTGGAGTGTAGAGTCCAGGAGATCTGAAGCTTTCTTT. Translating it yields CAWSVESRRSEAFF.

V and J are TRBV7-9 and TRBJ1-5, with D possibly being TRBD1 (5 bases). The germline CDR1 and CDR2 sequences are SEHNR and FQNEAQ (reference sequence). This CDR3 comprises 14 residues. V lost 5 bases and J 3 bases, leaving 11 bases between the germline ends. CDR3 sequence reads: CASSRGGSNQPQHF. CDR3 nucleotides: TGTGCCAGCAGCCGTGGGGGTTCCAATCAGCCCCAGCATTTT.

The chain uses TRBV29-1 and TRBJ2-7, with D uncertain. CDR3 length: 11 amino acids. Trimming removed 6 bases at V and 0 bases at J, with 6 bases between. CDR1 and CDR2 from the germline V gene are SQVTM and ANQGSEA. CDR3 in amino acids: CSVTSSYEQYF. CDR3 DNA: TGCAGCGTCACCAGCTCCTACGAGCAGTACTTC.

The chain carries TRBV7-2 and TRBJ1-5; D uncertain. The germline V gene has CDR1 SGHTA and CDR2 FQGNSA. The CDR3 loop spans 16 amino acids. V was clipped by 3 bases and J by 3 bases, with 15 bases between them. The CDR3 loop is CASSLTVGTDNQPQHF. CDR3 in DNA: TGTGCCAGCAGCTTGACCGTGGGAACTGACAATCAGCCCCAGCATTTT.

There are a few counts of this clone. The rearrangement uses TRBV27 and TRBJ2-7, with D perhaps TRBD1 (5 bases). In germline, CDR1 is MNHEY, CDR2 SMNVEV (reference sequence). The CDR3 consists of 13 residues. V was trimmed by 6 bases and J by 2 bases, leaving 11 bases between them. The CDR3 loop is CASSRDSTYEQYF. The CDR3 bases are TGTGCCAGCAGCCGAGACAGCACCTACGAGCAGTACTTC.

The genes are TRBV18 and TRBJ2-7; D call uncertain. The germline V gene encodes CDR1 KGHSH and CDR2 LQKENI. This CDR3 has 12 residues. With 6 bases removed from V and 2 bases from J, the gap between germline ends came to 8 bases. The CDR3 loop reads CASSYSTYEQYF. CDR3 nucleotide sequence: TGTGCCAGCTCGTACAGCACCTACGAGCAGTACTTC.

CDR3 DNA: TGTGCCAGCAGCTTGGGACAGAGCACAGATACGCAGTATTTT. This codes for CASSLGQSTDTQYF. The V gene is TRBV7-9, the J gene TRBJ2-3, with 7 bases that match TRBD1. This CDR3 comprises 14 residues. The germline CDR1 and CDR2 sequences are SEHNR and FQNEAQ (reference sequence). J gave up 0 bases and V 3 bases, and 0 bases lay outside the gene matches. Together with reference TRBV7-9 and TRBJ2-3, the CDR3 gives the full variable domain: DTGVSQNPRHKITKRGQNVTFRCDPISEHNRLYWYRQTLGQGPEFLTYFQNEAQLEKSRLLSDRFSAERPKGSFSTLEIQRTEQGDSAMYLCASSLGQSTDTQYFGPGTRLTVL.

The chain joins TRBV7-9 to TRBJ2-7; D possibly corresponds to TRBD2 (5 bases). Between the trimmed V and J ends, which lost 5 bases and 0 bases, there was a span of 14 bases. CDR3 length: 15 amino acids. Germline loops: CDR1 SEHNR, CDR2 FQNEAQ (reference sequence). The CDR3 DNA is TGTGCCAGCAGCCCGAACGGGGTCCTCTCCTACGAGCAGTACTTC. It specifies CASSPNGVLSYEQYF. Supplemented by reference TRBV7-9 and TRBJ2-7, the full variable domain reads DTGVSQNPRHKITKRGQNVTFRCDPISEHNRLYWYRQTLGQGPEFLTYFQNEAQLEKSRLLSDRFSAERPKGSFSTLEIQRTEQGDSAMYLCASSPNGVLSYEQYFGPGTRLTVT.

The V gene is TRBV30, the J gene TRBJ1-1, with TRBD1 identical over 7 bases. There are 13 residues in the CDR3. Germline lookup yields CDR1 GTSNPN and CDR2 SVGIG (reference sequence). V shed 4 bases, J shed 3 bases, and the junction held 5 bases outside the gene matches. The CDR3 bases are TGTGCCTGGACCGTAGACAGGGACACTGAAGCTTTCTTT. This translates into CAWTVDRDTEAFF.

This chain links TRBV29-1 with TRBJ2-2; D remains ambiguous. CDR1 SQVTM and CDR2 ANQGSEA come from the germline V gene. Trimming took 6 bases from V and 3 from J, leaving 11 bases between them. The CDR3 has 13 residues. CDR3 bases: TGCAGCGTATTGACAAGTTACACCGGGGAGCTGTTTTTT. It codes for CSVLTSYTGELFF.

V gene TRBV19 combines with J gene TRBJ2-7, with unresolved D. Germline assignment: CDR1 LNHDA and CDR2 SQIVND (reference sequence). V was cut by 6 bases and J by 1 base, with 7 bases left in between. There are 12 residues in the CDR3. The CDR3 DNA follows: TGTGCCAGTAGCCCCCCGTCCTACGAGCAGTACTTC. Translation gives CASSPPSYEQYF.

This clone has a handful of counts. V is TRBV30 and J is TRBJ1-2; D remains ambiguous. V dropped 2 bases and J dropped 4 bases, with 11 bases sitting between them. The CDR3 spans 13 residues. In germline, CDR1 is GTSNPN, CDR2 SVGIG (reference sequence). The CDR3 is CAWSWESFYGYTF. DNA for the CDR3: TGTGCCTGGAGTTGGGAAAGCTTCTATGGCTACACCTTC.